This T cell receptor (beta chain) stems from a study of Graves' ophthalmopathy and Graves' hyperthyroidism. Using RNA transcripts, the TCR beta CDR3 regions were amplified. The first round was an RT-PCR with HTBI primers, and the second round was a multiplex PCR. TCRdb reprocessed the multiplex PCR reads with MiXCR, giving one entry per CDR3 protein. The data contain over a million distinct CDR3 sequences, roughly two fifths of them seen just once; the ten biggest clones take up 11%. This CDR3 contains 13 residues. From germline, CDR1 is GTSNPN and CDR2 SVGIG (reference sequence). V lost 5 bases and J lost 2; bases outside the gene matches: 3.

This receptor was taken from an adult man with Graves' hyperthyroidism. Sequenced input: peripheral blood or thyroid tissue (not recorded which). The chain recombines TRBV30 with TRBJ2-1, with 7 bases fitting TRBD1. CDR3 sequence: CAWVQGTYNEQFF. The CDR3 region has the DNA TGTGCCTGGGTACAGGGGACCTACAATGAGCAGTTCTTC. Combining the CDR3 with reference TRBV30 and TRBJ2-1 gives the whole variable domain SQTIHQWPATLVQPVGSPLSLECTVEGTSNPNLYWYRQAAGRGLQLLFYSVGIGQISSEVPQNLSASRPQDRQFILSSKKLLLSDSGFYLCAWVQGTYNEQFFGPGTRLTVL.